This T cell receptor beta chain appears in the sequencing data of a study of identical twins. The study's findings and limits: Twin-shared out-of-frame alpha sequences were enriched for low generation probability.

A remark on this clonotype: Its target is not known.

The CDR3 is made up of 14 amino acids. Germline-derived CDR1 and CDR2 are DFQATT and SNEGSKA (reference sequence). V lost 3 bases to trimming and J lost 8 bases; unmatched junction nucleotides: 6. Addition of a universal primer site occurred through template switching, and cDNA carried unique molecular identifiers. TCRdb used MiXCR to reprocess the 5' RACE reads, holding one entry per CDR3 protein. Of approximately 680,000 distinct CDR3 sequences listed, around 7.4% are singletons. These sequences were also reported in another study, on yellow fever vaccine responses in identical twins. That work adds: A vaccine T cell response that seemed partly convergent and partly personalized was reported in twins.

The material sequenced was PBMCs. The receptor's source is a woman younger than 30 in good health. V is TRBV20-1 and J is TRBJ2-1; the match to TRBD2 covers 11 bases. The chain's CDR3 is CSASRLAGMDEQFF. DNA for the CDR3: TGCAGTGCTAGCCGACTAGCGGGAATGGATGAGCAGTTCTTC.